The 14 T cell receptor beta chains presented below share a single source sample, sequenced in a study of blood T cell repertoires in COVID-19. Produced via immunoSEQ multiplex PCR; TCRdb's table is partial and in-frame only. The table has about 300,000 clones, approximately 89% seen once. Material for sequencing was peripheral blood. These receptors were obtained from a woman in her 30s with COVID-19, enrolled during active disease.

The rearrangement links TRBV30 to TRBJ1-3; D ambiguous. The CDR3 length is 13 residues. From germline, CDR1 is GTSNPN and CDR2 SVGIG (reference sequence). V was trimmed by 8 bases and J by 4 bases, leaving 15 bases between them. This CDR3 is CADGEMDGNTIYF. The CDR3 coding sequence is TGTGCCGACGGGGAAATGGACGGAAACACCATATATTTT. Looking up the rest from reference TRBV30 and TRBJ1-3 gives the full variable domain: SQTIHQWPATLVQPVGSPLSLECTVEGTSNPNLYWYRQAAGRGLQLLFYSVGIGQISSEVPQNLSASRPQDRQFILSSKKLLLSDSGFYLCADGEMDGNTIYFGEGSWLTVV.

This chain joins TRBV7-9 and TRBJ2-3; 7 positions match TRBD2. The CDR3 consists of 13 residues. V lost 5 bases to trimming and J lost 6 bases; unmatched junction nucleotides: 5. The germline gives CDR1 SEHNR, CDR2 FQNEAQ (reference sequence). The CDR3 DNA follows: TGTGCCAGCAGCCCGCGGACTAGGGATACGCAGTATTTT. Translation: CASSPRTRDTQYF.

This clone was counted a single time. V is TRBV6-2 or TRBV6-3 and J is TRBJ2-5, with TRBD1 matching 7 bases. Germline CDR1 is MNHEY and CDR2 is SVGEGT. Trimming removed 5 bases from V and 6 bases from J; junction bases left unmatched: 6. The CDR3 covers 13 residues. In nucleotides, the CDR3 is TGTGCCAGCAGTAGGACAGGACGAAAGACCCAGTACTTC. Translated, it gives CASSRTGRKTQYF.

The genes are TRBV19 and TRBJ1-2; 9 positions match TRBD1. CDR1 is LNHDA, CDR2 SQIVND, per germline (reference sequence). V lost 6 bases to trimming and J lost 2 bases; unmatched junction nucleotides: 10. CDR3 length: 16 residues. For the CDR3, the DNA is TGTGCCAGTAGCCTACTTACCGGGACAGGGAACTATGGCTACACCTTC. Encoded protein: CASSLLTGTGNYGYTF.

The chain's CDR3 is CASSPGARPVEAFF. CDR3 in DNA: TGTGCCAGCAGCCCAGGGGCGCGCCCGGTTGAAGCTTTCTTT. The chain employs TRBV27 and TRBJ1-1, with a tentative D call TRBD1 (6 bases). The CDR3 is 14 residues long. Germline V gene lookup returns CDR1 MNHEY and CDR2 SMNVEV (reference sequence). V was trimmed by 6 bases and J by 7 bases, leaving 18 bases between them.

This clone was observed once. The CDR3 region is CASSPGGSWYEQFF. CDR3 coding DNA: TGTGCCAGCTCACCAGGCGGGAGTTGGTATGAGCAGTTCTTC. This chain joins TRBV18 and TRBJ2-1, with TRBD2 identical over 7 bases. The length of the CDR3 is 14 residues. The junction had 6 bases not matched to a gene; V was cut back by 2 bases and J by 8 bases. Germline V gene sequence: CDR1 KGHSH, CDR2 LQKENI.

This chain links TRBV5-4 with TRBJ2-1; tentative D call: TRBD1 (6 bases). Germline values: CDR1 SGHNT, CDR2 YYREEE (reference sequence). The CDR3 is made up of 16 amino acids. V lost 1 base, J lost 5 bases, and 16 bases lay in between. This CDR3 is CASSLRSGRGHNEQFF. The CDR3 bases are TGTGCCAGCAGCTTGAGGTCGGGCAGGGGACACAATGAGCAGTTCTTC.

The chain recombines TRBV27 with TRBJ1-2, with 7 positions matching TRBD1. CDR3 size: 11 residues. Germline-derived CDR1 and CDR2 are MNHEY and SMNVEV (reference sequence). Unmatched junction bases numbered 3, after V lost 6 bases and J lost 8 bases. The chain's CDR3 is CASRAGGGYTF. The CDR3 region has the DNA TGTGCCAGCAGGGCAGGGGGGGGCTACACCTTC.

The V gene is TRBV27, the J gene TRBJ2-7, with D maybe TRBD1 (7 bases). Per germline, CDR1 MNHEY and CDR2 SMNVEV (reference sequence). V dropped 6 bases and J dropped 2 bases, with 14 bases sitting between them. The CDR3 is 14 residues long. The CDR3 nucleotides are TGTGCCAGCAGCACACGCGGGACAGCCTACGAGCAGTACTTC. Translating it yields CASSTRGTAYEQYF.

This rearrangement joins TRBV18 to TRBJ2-7, with 10 nucleotides matching TRBD1. Trimming removed 3 bases from V and 9 bases from J; junction bases left unmatched: 5. Germline-derived CDR1 and CDR2 are KGHSH and LQKENI. The CDR3 spans 13 residues. This chain's CDR3 is CASSPGQGEVQYV. For the CDR3, the DNA is TGTGCCAGCTCACCTGGACAGGGGGAGGTGCAGTACGTC.

The chain carries TRBV2 and TRBJ2-3; possible D gene TRBD1, 5 bases. V was shortened by 6 bases and J by 4 bases, with 14 bases between the two germline ends. The CDR3 totals 14 residues. CDR1 SNHLY and CDR2 FYNNEI come from the germline V gene. The CDR3 coding sequence is TGTGCCAGCAGAGGCCCCAGGGCCCCAGATACGCAGTATTTT. Its protein is CASRGPRAPDTQYF.

The chain carries TRBV27 and TRBJ1-3; 9 positions agree with TRBD1. The trim removed 6 bases at V and 4 bases at J, leaving 7 bases unmatched. From germline, CDR1 is MNHEY and CDR2 SMNVEV (reference sequence). This CDR3 contains 15 residues. This CDR3 is CASRKQGAEGNTIYF. The CDR3 nucleotides are TGTGCCAGCAGAAAACAGGGGGCCGAAGGAAACACCATATATTTT.

The rearrangement joins TRBV18 to TRBJ1-1, with 9 bases fitting TRBD1. Germline CDR1 is KGHSH and CDR2 is LQKENI. This CDR3 has 14 amino acids. Trimming removed 5 bases from V and 2 bases from J; junction bases left unmatched: 3. In DNA, the CDR3 is TGTGCCAGCTCAACACAGGGGGCCAACACTGAAGCTTTCTTT. Its protein product is CASSTQGANTEAFF.

The chain uses TRBV5-1 and TRBJ1-1; D remains ambiguous. The germline V gene has CDR1 SGHRS and CDR2 YFSETQ. Trimming removed 0 bases at V and 0 bases at J, with 9 bases between. This CDR3 region has 15 residues. The CDR3 DNA follows: TGCGCCAGCAGCTTGGTGGGAGAAATGAACACTGAAGCTTTCTTT. It yields the protein CASSLVGEMNTEAFF.